This T cell receptor (beta chain) was profiled in a study of blood T cell repertoires in COVID-19. Assay: immunoSEQ multiplex PCR; the TCRdb copy retains only in-frame clones and omits some. The repertoire holds under 250,000 clones, 84% seen once, with 5.1% in the top ten. The CDR3 runs 14 residues. The J segment lost 6 bases and the V segment lost 0 bases, leaving 2 bases of the junction unmatched. Germline assignment: CDR1 SGHDT and CDR2 YYEEEE. The material sequenced was peripheral blood. The TCR was taken from a woman in her fifties or sixties who had recovered from COVID-19. The chain joins TRBV5-6 to TRBJ1-2; 10 nucleotides agree with TRBD1. The CDR3 DNA is TGTGCCAGCAGCTTGGGTGGACAGGGGGATGGCTACACCTTC. Translated, it gives CASSLGGQGDGYTF.